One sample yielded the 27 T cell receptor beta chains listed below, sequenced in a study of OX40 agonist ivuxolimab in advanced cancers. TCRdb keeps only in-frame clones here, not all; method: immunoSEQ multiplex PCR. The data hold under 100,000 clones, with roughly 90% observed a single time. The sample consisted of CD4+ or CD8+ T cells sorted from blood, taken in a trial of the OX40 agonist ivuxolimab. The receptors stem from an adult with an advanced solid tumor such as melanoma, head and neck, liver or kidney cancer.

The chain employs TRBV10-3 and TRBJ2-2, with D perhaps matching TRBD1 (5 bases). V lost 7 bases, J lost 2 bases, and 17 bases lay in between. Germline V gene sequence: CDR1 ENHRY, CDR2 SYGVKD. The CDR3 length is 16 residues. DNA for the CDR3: TGTGCCATCAAGGTGTTAAGGCAGGGAAACACCGGGGAGCTGTTTTTT. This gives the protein CAIKVLRQGNTGELFF.

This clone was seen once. The CDR3 protein is CASSQDKSSYNSPLHF. The CDR3 region has the DNA TGCGCCAGCAGCCAAGATAAGAGCTCCTATAATTCACCCCTCCACTTT. This chain uses TRBV4-1 with TRBJ1-6, with D uncertain. V was clipped by 0 bases and J by 0 bases, with 6 bases between them. Germline CDR1 MGHRA, CDR2 YSYEKL. The CDR3 contains 16 residues.

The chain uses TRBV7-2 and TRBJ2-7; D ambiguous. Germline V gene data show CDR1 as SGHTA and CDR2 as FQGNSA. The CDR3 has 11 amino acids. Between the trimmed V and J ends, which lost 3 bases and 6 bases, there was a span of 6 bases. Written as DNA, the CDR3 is TGTGCCAGCAGCTTGGACGCCGAGCAGTACTTC. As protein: CASSLDAEQYF.

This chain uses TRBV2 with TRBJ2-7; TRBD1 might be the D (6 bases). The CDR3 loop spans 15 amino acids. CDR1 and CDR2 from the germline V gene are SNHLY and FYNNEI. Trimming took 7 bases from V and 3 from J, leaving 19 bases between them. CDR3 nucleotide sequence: TGTGCCAGCACCCATCCCACAGGGATGAGCTACGAGCAGTACTTC. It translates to CASTHPTGMSYEQYF.

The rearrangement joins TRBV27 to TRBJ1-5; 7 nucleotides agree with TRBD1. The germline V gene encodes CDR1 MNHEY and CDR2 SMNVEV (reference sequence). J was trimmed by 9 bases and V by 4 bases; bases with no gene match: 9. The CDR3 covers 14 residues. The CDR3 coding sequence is TGTGCCAGCAGTTACCGACAGGGCGGGTTGCCCCAGCATTTT. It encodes CASSYRQGGLPQHF.

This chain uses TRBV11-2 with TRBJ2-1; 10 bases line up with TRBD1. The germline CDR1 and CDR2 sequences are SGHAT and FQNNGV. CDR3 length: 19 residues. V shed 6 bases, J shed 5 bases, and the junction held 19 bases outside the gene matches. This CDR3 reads CASRLPGTGAFLPHNEQFF. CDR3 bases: TGTGCCAGCAGGTTACCCGGGACAGGGGCATTCCTACCTCACAATGAGCAGTTCTTC.

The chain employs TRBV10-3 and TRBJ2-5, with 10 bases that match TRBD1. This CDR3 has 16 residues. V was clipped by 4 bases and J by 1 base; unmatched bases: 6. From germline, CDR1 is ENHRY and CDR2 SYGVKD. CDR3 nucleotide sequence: TGTGCCATCAGTGGGGGGGACAGGGGCCTCCAAGAGACCCAGTACTTC. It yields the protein CAISGGDRGLQETQYF.

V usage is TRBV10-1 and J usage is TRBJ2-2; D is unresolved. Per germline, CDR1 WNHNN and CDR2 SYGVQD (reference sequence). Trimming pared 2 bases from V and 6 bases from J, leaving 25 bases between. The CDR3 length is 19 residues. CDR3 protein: CASSEPRIISGTGPGELFF. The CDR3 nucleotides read TGCGCCAGCAGTGAGCCTCGAATTATCTCGGGCACCGGACCCGGGGAGCTGTTTTTT.

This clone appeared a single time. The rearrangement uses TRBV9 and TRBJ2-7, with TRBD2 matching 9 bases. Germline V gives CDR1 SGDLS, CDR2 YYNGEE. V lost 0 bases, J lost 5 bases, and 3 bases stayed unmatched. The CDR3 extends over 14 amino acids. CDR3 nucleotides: TGTGCCAGCAGCGTAGGGACTAGCGCTGACGAGCAGTACTTC. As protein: CASSVGTSADEQYF. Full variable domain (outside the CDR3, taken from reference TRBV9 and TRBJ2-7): DSGVTQTPKHLITATGQRVTLRCSPRSGDLSVYWYQQSLDQGLQFLIQYYNGEERAKGNILERFSAQQFPDLHSELNLSSLELGDSALYFCASSVGTSADEQYFGPGTRLTVT.

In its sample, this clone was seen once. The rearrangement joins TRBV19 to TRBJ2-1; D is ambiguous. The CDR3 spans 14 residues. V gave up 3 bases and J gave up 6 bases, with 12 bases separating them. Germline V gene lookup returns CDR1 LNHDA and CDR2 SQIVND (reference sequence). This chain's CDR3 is CASSMPSVTNEQFF. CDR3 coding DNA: TGTGCCAGTAGTATGCCTAGTGTAACCAATGAGCAGTTCTTC.

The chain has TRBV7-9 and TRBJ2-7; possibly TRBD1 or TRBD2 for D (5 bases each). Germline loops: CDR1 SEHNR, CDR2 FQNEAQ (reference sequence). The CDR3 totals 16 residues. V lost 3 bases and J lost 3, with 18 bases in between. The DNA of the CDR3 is TGTGCCAGCAGCTTCGAGGGTCAGGGCCCCAACTACGAGCAGTACTTC. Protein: CASSFEGQGPNYEQYF. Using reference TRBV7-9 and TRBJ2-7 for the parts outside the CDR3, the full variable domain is DTGVSQNPRHKITKRGQNVTFRCDPISEHNRLYWYRQTLGQGPEFLTYFQNEAQLEKSRLLSDRFSAERPKGSFSTLEIQRTEQGDSAMYLCASSFEGQGPNYEQYFGPGTRLTVT.

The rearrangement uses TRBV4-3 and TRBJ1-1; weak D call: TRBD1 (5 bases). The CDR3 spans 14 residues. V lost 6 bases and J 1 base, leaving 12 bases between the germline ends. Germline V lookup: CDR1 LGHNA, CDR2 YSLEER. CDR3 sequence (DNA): TGCGCCAGCAGGCTTCAGGGTTGGAACACTGAAGCTTTCTTT. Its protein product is CASRLQGWNTEAFF.

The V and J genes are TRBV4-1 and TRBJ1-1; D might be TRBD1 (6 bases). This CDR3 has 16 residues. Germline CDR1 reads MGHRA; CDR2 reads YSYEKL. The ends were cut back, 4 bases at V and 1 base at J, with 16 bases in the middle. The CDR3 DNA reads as TGCGCCAGCAGCCCCTCTGGGGGGGCAGAGAACACTGAAGCTTTCTTT. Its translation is CASSPSGGAENTEAFF.

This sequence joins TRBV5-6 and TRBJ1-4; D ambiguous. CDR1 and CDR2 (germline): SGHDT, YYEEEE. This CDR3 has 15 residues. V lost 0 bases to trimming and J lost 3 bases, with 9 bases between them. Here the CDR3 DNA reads TGTGCCAGCAGCTTGGCCGGGTGGGCTAATGAAAAACTGTTTTTT. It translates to CASSLAGWANEKLFF.

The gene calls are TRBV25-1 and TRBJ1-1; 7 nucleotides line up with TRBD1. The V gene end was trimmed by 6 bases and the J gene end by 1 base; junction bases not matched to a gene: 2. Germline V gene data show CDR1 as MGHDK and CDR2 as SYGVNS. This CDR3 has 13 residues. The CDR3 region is CASSWTGNTEAFF. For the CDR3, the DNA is TGTGCCAGCAGCTGGACAGGGAACACTGAAGCTTTCTTT.

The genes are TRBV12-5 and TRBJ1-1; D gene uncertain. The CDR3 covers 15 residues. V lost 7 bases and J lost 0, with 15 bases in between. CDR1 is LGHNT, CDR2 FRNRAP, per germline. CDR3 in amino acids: CASAPVGVMNTEAFF. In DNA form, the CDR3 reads TGTGCTAGTGCCCCAGTGGGAGTAATGAACACTGAAGCTTTCTTT. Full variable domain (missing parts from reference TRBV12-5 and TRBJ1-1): DARVTQTPRHKVTEMGQEVTMRCQPILGHNTVFWYRQTMMQGLELLAYFRNRAPLDDSGMPKDRFSAEMPDATLATLKIQPSEPRDSAVYFCASAPVGVMNTEAFFGQGTRLTVV.

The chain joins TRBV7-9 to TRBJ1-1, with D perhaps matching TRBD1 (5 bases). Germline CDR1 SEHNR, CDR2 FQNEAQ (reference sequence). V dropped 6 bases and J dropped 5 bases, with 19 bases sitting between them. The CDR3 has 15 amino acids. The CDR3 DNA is TGTGCCAGCAGGGGGCGGGCCACGGGATGGACTGAAGCTTTCTTT. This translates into CASRGRATGWTEAFF.

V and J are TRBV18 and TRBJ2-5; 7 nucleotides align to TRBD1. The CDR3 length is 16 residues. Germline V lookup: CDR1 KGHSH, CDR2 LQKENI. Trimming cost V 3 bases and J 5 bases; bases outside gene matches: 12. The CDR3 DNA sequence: TGTGCCAGCTCACCCTCACCGGGACAGCGCCAGGAGACCCAGTACTTC. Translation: CASSPSPGQRQETQYF.

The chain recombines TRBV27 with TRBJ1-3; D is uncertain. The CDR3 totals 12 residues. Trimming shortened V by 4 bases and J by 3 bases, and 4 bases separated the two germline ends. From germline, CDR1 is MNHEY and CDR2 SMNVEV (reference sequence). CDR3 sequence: CASSSDGNTIYF. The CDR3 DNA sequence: TGTGCCAGCAGTTCGGATGGAAACACCATATATTTT.

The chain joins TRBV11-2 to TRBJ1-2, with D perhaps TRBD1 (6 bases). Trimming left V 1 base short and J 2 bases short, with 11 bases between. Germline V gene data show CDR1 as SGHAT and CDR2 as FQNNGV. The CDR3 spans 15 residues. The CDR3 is CASSLALGGNYGYTF. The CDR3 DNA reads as TGTGCCAGCAGCTTAGCCTTAGGGGGGAACTATGGCTACACCTTC. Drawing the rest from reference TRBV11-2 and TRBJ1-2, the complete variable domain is EAGVAQSPRYKIIEKRQSVAFWCNPISGHATLYWYQQILGQGPKLLIQFQNNGVVDDSQLPKDRFSAERLKGVDSTLKIQPAKLEDSAVYLCASSLALGGNYGYTFGSGTRLTVV.

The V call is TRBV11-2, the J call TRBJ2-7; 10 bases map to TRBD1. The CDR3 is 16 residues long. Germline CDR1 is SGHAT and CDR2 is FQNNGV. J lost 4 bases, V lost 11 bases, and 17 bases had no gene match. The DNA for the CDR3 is TGTGCCGGGGTCAGGGGGACAGGGGTAAGGAAATACGAGCAGTACTTC. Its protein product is CAGVRGTGVRKYEQYF.

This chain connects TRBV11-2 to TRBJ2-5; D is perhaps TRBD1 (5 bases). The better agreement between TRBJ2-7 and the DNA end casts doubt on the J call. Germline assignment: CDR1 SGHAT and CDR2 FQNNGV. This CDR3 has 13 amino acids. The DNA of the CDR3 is TGTGCCAGCAGTCGCCGACAGACCGACGAGCAGTACTTC. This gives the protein CASSRRQTDEQYF.

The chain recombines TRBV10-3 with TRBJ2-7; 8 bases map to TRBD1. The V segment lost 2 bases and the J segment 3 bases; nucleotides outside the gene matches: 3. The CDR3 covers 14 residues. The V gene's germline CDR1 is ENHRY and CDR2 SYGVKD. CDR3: CAISEGQGDYEQYF. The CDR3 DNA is TGTGCCATCAGTGAGGGACAGGGTGACTACGAGCAGTACTTC.

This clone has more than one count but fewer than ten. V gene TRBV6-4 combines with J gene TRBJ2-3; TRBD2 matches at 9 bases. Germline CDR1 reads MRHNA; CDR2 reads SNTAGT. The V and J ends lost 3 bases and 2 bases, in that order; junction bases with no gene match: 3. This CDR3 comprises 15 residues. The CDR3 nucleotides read TGTGCCAGCAGTGAGGGCGGGGGGGCCACAGATACGCAGTATTTT. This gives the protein CASSEGGGATDTQYF.

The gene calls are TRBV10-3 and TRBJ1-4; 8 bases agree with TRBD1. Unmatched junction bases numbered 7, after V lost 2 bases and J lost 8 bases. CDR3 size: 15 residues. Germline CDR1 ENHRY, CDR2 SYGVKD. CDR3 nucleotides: TGTGCCATCAGTGAGGGGGGACAGGTAACGGAAAAACTGTTTTTT. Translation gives CAISEGGQVTEKLFF.

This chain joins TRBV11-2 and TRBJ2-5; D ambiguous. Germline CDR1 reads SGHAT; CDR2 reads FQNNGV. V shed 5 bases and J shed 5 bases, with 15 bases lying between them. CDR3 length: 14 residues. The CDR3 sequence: CASSLGPMEETQYF. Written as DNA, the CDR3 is TGTGCCAGCAGCCTAGGACCCATGGAGGAGACCCAGTACTTC.

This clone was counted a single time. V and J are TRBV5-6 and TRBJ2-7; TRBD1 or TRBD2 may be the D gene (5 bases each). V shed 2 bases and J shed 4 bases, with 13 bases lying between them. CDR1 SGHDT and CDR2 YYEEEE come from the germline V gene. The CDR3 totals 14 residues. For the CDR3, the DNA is TGTGCCAGCAGCTTCGGGGCTAGTCCGTACGAGCAGTACTTC. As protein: CASSFGASPYEQYF.